The entry below gives a single T cell receptor (beta chain) sequence along with its context. Its antigen is unknown. This CDR3 has 13 amino acids. With 9 bases clipped from V and 1 base from J, the junction kept 5 bases outside the gene matches. Germline V CDR1 and CDR2: SGHTS, YDEGEE. This sample is part of a study of cytomegalovirus exposure and HLA in healthy donors. Study results and caveats: Productive rates of about 90% or about 30% were seen for most TCR beta V segments in an earlier analysis. Equally common other TCR beta chains were less clonally expanded than HLA-associated ones, a later analysis found. An observed cluster of highly shared sequence variants was recorded as a likely sequencing artifact. For TCR beta chains, V- and J-gene trimming was later linked to a missense DCLRE1C variant.

The PCR had 60 Vbeta and 13 Jbeta primers. Here immunoSEQ multiplex PCR was the method, and the copy in TCRdb shows in-frame clones only, minus some. The data show approximately 130,000 clones, around 85% seen once. This TCR came from a woman aged 25 to 39 in good health and CMV-seropositive. The chain combines TRBV5-8 with TRBJ2-3; TRBD1 aligns across 7 bases. Source material: PBMCs. CDR3 DNA: TGTGCCACTGCTACAGGGGGCACAGATACGCAGTATTTT. Amino acids: CATATGGTDTQYF. Full variable domain (missing parts from reference TRBV5-8 and TRBJ2-3): EAGVTQSPTHLIKTRGQQATLRCSPISGHTSVYWYQQALGLGLQFLLWYDEGEERNRGNFPPRFSGRQFPNYSSELNVNALELEDSALYLCATATGGTDTQYFGPGTRLTVL.